Presented here are 6 T cell receptor beta chains from one specimen sequenced in a study of blood T cell repertoires in COVID-19. Assay: immunoSEQ multiplex PCR; the TCRdb copy retains only in-frame clones and omits some. The profile shows 100,000 to 150,000 clones, 84% of them singletons. Sequenced material: peripheral blood. These receptor sequences come from a man aged 60 to 69 with acute or convalescent COVID-19.

The chain carries TRBV5-1 and TRBJ2-7; TRBD1 matches 8 bases. Trimming took 0 bases from V and 2 from J; bases not matched to a gene: 1. Germline CDR1 reads SGHRS; CDR2 reads YFSETQ. CDR3 length: 14 amino acids. This CDR3 is CASSLDRGAYEQYF. The CDR3 bases are TGCGCCAGCAGCTTGGACAGGGGGGCCTACGAGCAGTACTTC.

J is TRBJ2-1 and V is TRBV5-1; 7 bases are shared with TRBD1. V was pared by 3 bases and J by 7 bases, with 10 bases of the junction left unmatched. Germline lookup yields CDR1 SGHRS and CDR2 YFSETQ. The CDR3 is made up of 15 amino acids. Here the CDR3 reads CASSWRSGGLNEQFF. For the CDR3, the DNA is TGCGCCAGCAGCTGGAGGTCAGGGGGTCTTAATGAGCAGTTCTTC.

The chain is built from TRBV5-6 and TRBJ1-4; weak D call: TRBD1 (6 bases). V lost 2 bases and J 7 bases, leaving 12 bases between the germline ends. The CDR3 has 14 residues. CDR1 and CDR2 from the germline V gene are SGHDT and YYEEEE. CDR3 in amino acids: CASSFPGAREKLFF. As DNA, the CDR3 is TGTGCCAGCAGCTTCCCAGGGGCCCGTGAAAAACTGTTTTTT. Using reference TRBV5-6 and TRBJ1-4 for the parts outside the CDR3, the full variable domain is DAGVTQSPTHLIKTRGQQVTLRCSPKSGHDTVSWYQQALGQGPQFIFQYYEEEERQRGNFPDRFSGHQFPNYSSELNVNALLLGDSALYLCASSFPGAREKLFFGSGTQLSVL.

The V and J genes are TRBV6-1 and TRBJ2-2; maybe TRBD1 (6 bases). The length of the CDR3 is 16 residues. Trimming removed 0 bases from V and 7 bases from J, with 15 bases in between. Germline-derived CDR1 and CDR2 are MNHNS and SASEGT. This CDR3 is CASSEAGHWVGGELFF. The DNA for the CDR3 is TGTGCCAGCAGTGAAGCGGGACATTGGGTTGGCGGGGAGCTGTTTTTT.

This chain connects TRBV7-9 to TRBJ2-5; 9 bases line up with TRBD2. The J segment lost 5 bases and the V segment lost 1 base, leaving 5 bases of the junction unmatched. This CDR3 is 15 amino acids long. Germline V gene data show CDR1 as SEHNR and CDR2 as FQNEAQ (reference sequence). CDR3 protein: CASSLEWTSVETQYF. The CDR3 nucleotides are TGTGCCAGCAGCTTAGAATGGACTAGCGTGGAGACCCAGTACTTC.

This clone occurred once. The CDR3 sequence: CASRRAGNQPQHF. The CDR3 coding sequence is TGTGCCAGCAGGCGGGCAGGCAATCAGCCCCAGCATTTT. V is TRBV6-5 and J is TRBJ1-5; D gene ambiguous. Germline V lookup: CDR1 MNHEY, CDR2 SVGAGI. This CDR3 region has 13 residues. V gave up 6 bases and J gave up 2 bases, with 8 bases separating them.